A selection of T cell receptor beta chains follows, all from one sample in a study of cytomegalovirus exposure and HLA in healthy donors. TCRdb's copy holds only in-frame clones and misses some; the assay was immunoSEQ multiplex PCR. The sample contains around 200,000 clones, just under 85% of which appear only once. Sample: PBMCs. Every receptor here comes from a woman aged 40 to 49 in good health and CMV-seronegative. Both conserved end residues are part of each CDR3. D genes are given only for firm matches. Size is stated for part of the rows, as once, few or many counts, or as a class when the clone is expanded.

CDR3 DNA,CDR3 protein,V gene,clone size,D gene,J gene
TGTGCCAGCTCACCGGGCCAGGGACTCTTGAACACTGAAGCTTTCTTT,CASSPGQGLLNTEAFF,TRBV18,NA,NA,TRBJ1-1
TGTGCCAGCAGCTTGGCGGTGGCCGGCGAGACCCAGTACTTC,CASSLAVAGETQYF,TRBV7-9,NA,NA,TRBJ2-5
TGTGCCAGCAGTGACTCGGCAGGGGGCATCAATCAGCCCCAGCATTTT,CASSDSAGGINQPQHF,TRBV6-4,NA,TRBD1,TRBJ1-5
TGTGCCAGCAGCGTAGACCCAGGGTCCATGAACACTGAAGCTTTCTTT,CASSVDPGSMNTEAFF,TRBV9,NA,NA,TRBJ1-1
TGTGCCAGCAGCTCTGCCGGGACAGGTCACTACGAGCAGTACTTC,CASSSAGTGHYEQYF,TRBV4-2,NA,TRBD1,TRBJ2-7
TGCGCCAGCAGCTTGGGGACTAGCGGGGGGGCGAAAGAGACCCAGTACTTC,CASSLGTSGGAKETQYF,TRBV5-1,NA,TRBD2,TRBJ2-5
TGTGCCAGCAGCAATCAACAGGGGGGTCCCTACAATGAGCAGTTCTTC,CASSNQQGGPYNEQFF,TRBV6-6,NA,TRBD1,TRBJ2-1
TGTGCCAGCAGTTATGGGAGCGGGGATCAGCCCCAGCATTTT,CASSYGSGDQPQHF,TRBV6-5,few,NA,TRBJ1-5
TGTGCCAGTAGCCTAGACAGGGCGGTCGAGACCCAGTACTTC,CASSLDRAVETQYF,TRBV19,NA,TRBD1,TRBJ2-5
TGCGCCAGCAGCCCCGGGACTAGCGGTACCACAGATACGCAGTATTTT,CASSPGTSGTTDTQYF,TRBV5-1,NA,TRBD2,TRBJ2-3
TGTGCTAGCAGCTTCCGGACAGCCCCTTTGAGTGAGCAGTTCTTC,CASSFRTAPLSEQFF,TRBV7-7,NA,NA,TRBJ2-1
TGTGCCAGCAGAGAACGGGGGGACCAAGAGACCCAGTACTTC,CASRERGDQETQYF,TRBV6-5,NA,TRBD2,TRBJ2-5
TGTGCCAGCAGGGGGCTTCAAGAGACCCAGTACTTC,CASRGLQETQYF,TRBV5-6,few,NA,TRBJ2-5
TGTGCCTGGGGAGGCGGGGTCACTGAAGCTTTCTTT,CAWGGGVTEAFF,TRBV30,NA,NA,TRBJ1-1
TGTGCCAGCAGCTCCCCAAGGGAGACCGACACTGAAGCTTTCTTT,CASSSPRETDTEAFF,TRBV28,NA,NA,TRBJ1-1
TGTGCTAGCAGCTTAGGACAAGTCACAGAGACCCAGTACTTC,CASSLGQVTETQYF,TRBV7-7,NA,NA,TRBJ2-5
TGTGCCAGCAGCCAGAGGGGGGGACCCCCCTACAATGAGCAGTTCTTC,CASSQRGGPPYNEQFF,TRBV9,NA,NA,TRBJ2-1
TGTGCCAGCAAATCATTCGGAAACACCATATATTTT,CASKSFGNTIYF,TRBV9,NA,NA,TRBJ1-3
TGTGCCAGCAGTTTAACGGGGTTCACTGAAGCTTTCTTT,CASSLTGFTEAFF,TRBV27,NA,NA,TRBJ1-1
TGTGCCAGCAGCGGGCTGACAGGGCGTCTGTCACCTGGAGGCTACACCTTC,CASSGLTGRLSPGGYTF,TRBV5-6,once,TRBD1,TRBJ1-2
TGTGCCAGCAGCCTCCTAGCGGGGGGCACAGATACGCAGTATTTT,CASSLLAGGTDTQYF,TRBV7-3,NA,TRBD2,TRBJ2-3
TGTGCCAGCAGTTTCTTACAGGGCTATCGTGGCTACACCTTC,CASSFLQGYRGYTF,TRBV6-5,NA,NA,TRBJ1-2
TGTGCCAGCAGCTCCAGGGGTGCTGGGGCCAACGTCCTGACTTTC,CASSSRGAGANVLTF,TRBV13,NA,NA,TRBJ2-6
TGTGCCAGCAGTCTGGACAGATTGGAAAAACTGTTTTTT,CASSLDRLEKLFF,TRBV28,NA,NA,TRBJ1-4
TGTGCCAGCAGCGCCATGGGGGCCGGTGAGACCCAGTACTTC,CASSAMGAGETQYF,TRBV9,NA,NA,TRBJ2-5
TGTGCCAGCAGCGTCCTACAGGGACAAGCATTTACTAGCACAGATACGCAGTATTTT,CASSVLQGQAFTSTDTQYF,TRBV7-9,NA,NA,TRBJ2-3
TGTGCCAGCAGTACACTATGGGGACAGGGGAGGAGGAACACTGAAGCTTTCTTT,CASSTLWGQGRRNTEAFF,TRBV28,NA,TRBD1,TRBJ1-1
TGTGCCAGCCCTCCAGAAAGCACAGATACGCAGTATTTT,CASPPESTDTQYF,TRBV6-1,once,NA,TRBJ2-3
TGTGCCAGCAGTTACTCGCGGGACAGTCTTAACTATGGCTACACCTTC,CASSYSRDSLNYGYTF,TRBV6-6,once,TRBD1,TRBJ1-2
TGTGCCAGTAACAGGGAGTACGGTGAAAAACTGTTTTTT,CASNREYGEKLFF,TRBV6-6,NA,NA,TRBJ1-4
TGTGCCAGCAGCATAAGGGGGAGTGGTTCACCCCTCCACTTT,CASSIRGSGSPLHF,TRBV5-4,NA,NA,TRBJ1-6
TGCGCCAGCAGCTTTCTCCAGCGGGGCCTTGGGGAGCAGTTCTTC,CASSFLQRGLGEQFF,TRBV5-1,NA,TRBD2,TRBJ2-1
TGTGCCAGCAGCCAAGGGGGCAGCGTCTCCTACGAGCAGTACTTC,CASSQGGSVSYEQYF,TRBV4-2,NA,NA,TRBJ2-7
TGCGCCAGCATGGGCCGTGGAGGGAACACTGAAGCTTTCTTT,CASMGRGGNTEAFF,TRBV5-1,NA,NA,TRBJ1-1
TGTGCCAGCAGCTCCCGGGGGAACACCGGGGAGCTGTTTTTT,CASSSRGNTGELFF,TRBV7-6,NA,NA,TRBJ2-2
TGTGCTAGTGGTCCGGACCGGGGGGGCCCTACTTACTTC,CASGPDRGGPTYF,TRBV12-5,NA,TRBD2,TRBJ2-5
TGTGCCAGTCCTGCCCGAGACTCCCGAGGGGCTTTCTTT,CASPARDSRGAFF,TRBV6-1,NA,NA,TRBJ1-1
TGTGCCAGCAGCGTAGCCAGCGGGCTCACAGATACGCAGTATTTT,CASSVASGLTDTQYF,TRBV9,NA,NA,TRBJ2-3
TGTGCCAGCAGTGAATTATCAGATAATTCACCCCTCCACTTT,CASSELSDNSPLHF,TRBV25-1,NA,NA,TRBJ1-6
TGCAGCGTTGAGGGGGACTGGACTACGCGGGAGCAGTACTTC,CSVEGDWTTREQYF,TRBV29-1,few,NA,TRBJ2-7
TGTGCCAGCAGCGTGGGGGGGGCACGAGTTCTCAATGAGCAGTTCTTC,CASSVGGARVLNEQFF,TRBV9,NA,NA,TRBJ2-1
TGTGCCAGCAGTTCAGGGCTGCGAGGAGCTTTCTTT,CASSSGLRGAFF,TRBV2,NA,NA,TRBJ1-1
TGTGCTTGCGGGAAAGGTAACCCTACCTACGAGCAGTACTTC,CACGKGNPTYEQYF,TRBV30,NA,NA,TRBJ2-7
TGTGCCAGCAGCTTGGAGTCCGGGGAAGGAGGGTCACCCCTCCACTTT,CASSLESGEGGSPLHF,TRBV5-6,NA,NA,TRBJ1-6
TGTGCCAGTAGTGCCGGGACAAATAGCAATCAGCCCCAGCATTTT,CASSAGTNSNQPQHF,TRBV19,NA,NA,TRBJ1-5
TGCAGCGTTCAGGGAGGCACTGAAGCTTTCTTT,CSVQGGTEAFF,TRBV29-1,few,NA,TRBJ1-1
TGTGCCAGCAGTTCCCCGCTCGGACTAGCGGATACAGATACGCAGTATTTT,CASSSPLGLADTDTQYF,TRBV28,NA,TRBD2,TRBJ2-3
TGTGCCAGCAGCAACACAGGGTTATGGGGGCAGCCCCAGCATTTT,CASSNTGLWGQPQHF,TRBV21-1,NA,NA,TRBJ1-5
TGTGCCAGCAGCTTACACCCGACTAGCCCTAATGAGCAGTTCTTC,CASSLHPTSPNEQFF,TRBV7-3,NA,TRBD2,TRBJ2-1
TGCGCCAGCAGCTTGGACCCACACAGGGTGGGGGAGACCCAGTACTTC,CASSLDPHRVGETQYF,TRBV5-1,NA,NA,TRBJ2-5
TGTGCCAGCAGCAAACGACAGGGGTTCTACAATGAGCAGTTCTTC,CASSKRQGFYNEQFF,TRBV7-9,NA,TRBD1,TRBJ2-1
TGTGCCAGCAGCTTAATCGTTTCTAATTTGTACCAAGAGACCCAGTACTTC,CASSLIVSNLYQETQYF,TRBV7-9,NA,NA,TRBJ2-5
TGTGCCAGCAGCGTAGAGGTCGGATCGGGCACTGAAGCTTTCTTT,CASSVEVGSGTEAFF,TRBV9,NA,NA,TRBJ1-1
TGTGCCAGCGGGGGGAGGACCCAGCATTTT,CASGGRTQHF,TRBV2,NA,NA,TRBJ1-5
TGCGCCAGCAGCCAAGATAGACAGTCCGAGCAGTACTTC,CASSQDRQSEQYF,TRBV4-1,few,NA,TRBJ2-7
TGTGCCAGCAGCCATGACTTGAGCTCTGGAAACACCATATATTTT,CASSHDLSSGNTIYF,TRBV4-2,once,NA,TRBJ1-3
TGCGCCAGCAGCCAATCTATTACTAGCGGGGGAGATACGCAGTATTTT,CASSQSITSGGDTQYF,TRBV4-1,NA,TRBD2,TRBJ2-3
TGTGCCAGCAGCTTCAGGGGGCAGGCTAATTCACCCCTCCACTTT,CASSFRGQANSPLHF,TRBV7-2,NA,TRBD1,TRBJ1-6
TGTGCCAGCAGCCCCGGGACAGGAGCACTGCATACTAATGAAAAACTGTTTTTT,CASSPGTGALHTNEKLFF,TRBV9,NA,TRBD1,TRBJ1-4
TGTGCCAGCAGTCCACGAGGGCGACAGGGGCACACTGAAGCTTTCTTT,CASSPRGRQGHTEAFF,TRBV28,NA,TRBD1,TRBJ1-1